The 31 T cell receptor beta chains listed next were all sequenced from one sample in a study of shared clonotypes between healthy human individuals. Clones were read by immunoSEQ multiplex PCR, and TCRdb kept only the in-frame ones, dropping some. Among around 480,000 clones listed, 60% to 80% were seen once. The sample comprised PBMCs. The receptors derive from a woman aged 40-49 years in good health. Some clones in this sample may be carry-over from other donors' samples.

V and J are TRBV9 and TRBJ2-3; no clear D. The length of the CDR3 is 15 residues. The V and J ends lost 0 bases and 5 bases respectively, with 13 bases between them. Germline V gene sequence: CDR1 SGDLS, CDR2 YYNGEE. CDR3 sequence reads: CASSVGATSGDTQYF. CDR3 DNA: TGTGCCAGCAGCGTAGGAGCCACCTCGGGAGATACGCAGTATTTT.

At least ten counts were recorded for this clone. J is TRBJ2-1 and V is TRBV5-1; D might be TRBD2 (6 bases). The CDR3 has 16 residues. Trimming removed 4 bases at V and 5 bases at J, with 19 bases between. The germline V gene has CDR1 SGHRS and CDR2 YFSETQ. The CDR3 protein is CASSRNPGLQNNEQFF. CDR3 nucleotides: TGCGCCAGCAGCCGGAACCCGGGACTTCAAAACAATGAGCAGTTCTTC.

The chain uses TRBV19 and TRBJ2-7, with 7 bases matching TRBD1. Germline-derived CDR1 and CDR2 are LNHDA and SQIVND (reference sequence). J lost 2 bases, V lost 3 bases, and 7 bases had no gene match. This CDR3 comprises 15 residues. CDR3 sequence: CASSILQGLAYEQYF. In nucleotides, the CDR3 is TGTGCCAGTAGTATCCTACAGGGGCTGGCCTACGAGCAGTACTTC.

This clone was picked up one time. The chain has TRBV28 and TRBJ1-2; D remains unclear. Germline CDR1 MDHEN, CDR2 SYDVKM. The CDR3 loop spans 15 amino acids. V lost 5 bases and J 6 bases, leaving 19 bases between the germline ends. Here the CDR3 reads CASSDPAILQDGYTF. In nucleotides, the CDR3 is TGTGCCAGCAGTGACCCCGCCATCCTTCAGGATGGCTACACCTTC.

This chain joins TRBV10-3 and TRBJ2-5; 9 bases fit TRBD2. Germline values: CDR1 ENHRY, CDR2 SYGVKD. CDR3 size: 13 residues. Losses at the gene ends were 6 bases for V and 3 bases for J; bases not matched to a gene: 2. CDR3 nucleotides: TGTGCCATCAGGAGGACTAGCGAAGAGACCCAGTACTTC. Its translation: CAIRRTSEETQYF.

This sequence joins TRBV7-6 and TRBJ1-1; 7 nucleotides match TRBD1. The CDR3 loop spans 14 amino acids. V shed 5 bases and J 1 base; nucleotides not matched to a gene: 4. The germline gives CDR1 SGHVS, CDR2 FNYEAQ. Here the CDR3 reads CASSRGQTNTEAFF. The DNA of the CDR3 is TGTGCCAGCAGCCGGGGACAGACGAACACTGAAGCTTTCTTT.

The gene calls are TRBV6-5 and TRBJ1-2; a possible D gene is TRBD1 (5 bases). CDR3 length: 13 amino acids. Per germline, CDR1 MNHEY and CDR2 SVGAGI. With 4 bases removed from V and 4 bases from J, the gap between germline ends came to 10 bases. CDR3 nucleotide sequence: TGTGCCAGCAGTTTGGGGACCGCCTATGGCTACACCTTC. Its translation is CASSLGTAYGYTF.

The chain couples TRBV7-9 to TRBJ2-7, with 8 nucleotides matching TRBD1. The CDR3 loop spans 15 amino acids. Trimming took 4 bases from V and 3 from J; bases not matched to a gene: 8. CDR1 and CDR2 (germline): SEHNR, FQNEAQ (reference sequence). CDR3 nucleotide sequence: TGTGCCAGCAGCTCGAGCCGGGACAGGCTCTACGAGCAGTACTTC. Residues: CASSSSRDRLYEQYF.

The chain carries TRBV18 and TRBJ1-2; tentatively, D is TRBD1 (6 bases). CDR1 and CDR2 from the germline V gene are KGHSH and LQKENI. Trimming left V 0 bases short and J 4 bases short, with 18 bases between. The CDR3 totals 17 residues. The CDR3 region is CASSPPGGGPNSYGYTF. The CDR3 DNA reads TGTGCCAGCTCACCACCAGGCGGGGGGCCGAACAGCTATGGCTACACCTTC.

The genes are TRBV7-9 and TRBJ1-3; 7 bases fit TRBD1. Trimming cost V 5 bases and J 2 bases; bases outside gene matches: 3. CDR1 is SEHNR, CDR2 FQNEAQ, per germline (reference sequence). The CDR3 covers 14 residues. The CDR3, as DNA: TGTGCCAGCAGCCCCGGGACAGCTGGAAACACCATATATTTT. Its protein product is CASSPGTAGNTIYF.

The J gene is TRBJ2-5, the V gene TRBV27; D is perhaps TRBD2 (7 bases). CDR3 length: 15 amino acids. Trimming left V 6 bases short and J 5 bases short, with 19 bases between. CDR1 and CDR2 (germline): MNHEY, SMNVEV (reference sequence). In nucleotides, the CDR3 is TGTGCCAGCAGGTTGGGGGGGCTGAGGGGTGAGACCCAGTACTTC. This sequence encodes CASRLGGLRGETQYF.

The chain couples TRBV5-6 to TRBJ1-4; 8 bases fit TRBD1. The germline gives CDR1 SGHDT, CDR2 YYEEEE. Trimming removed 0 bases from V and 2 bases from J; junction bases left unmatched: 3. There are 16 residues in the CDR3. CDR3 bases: TGTGCCAGCAGCTTGGGACAGGGGATTACTAATGAAAAACTGTTTTTT. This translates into CASSLGQGITNEKLFF.

CDR3: CASSLDGQGNTEQFF. The CDR3 DNA is TGCGCCAGCAGCTTGGATGGACAGGGTAACACGGAGCAGTTCTTC. V is TRBV5-1 and J is TRBJ2-1; 8 nucleotides align to TRBD1. This CDR3 region has 15 residues. Germline V gives CDR1 SGHRS, CDR2 YFSETQ. V shed 0 bases, J shed 10 bases, and the junction held 9 bases outside the gene matches.

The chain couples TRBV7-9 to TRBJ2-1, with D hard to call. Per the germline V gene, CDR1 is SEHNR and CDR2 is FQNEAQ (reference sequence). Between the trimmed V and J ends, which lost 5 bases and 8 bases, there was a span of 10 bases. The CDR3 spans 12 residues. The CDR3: CASSINGHEQFF. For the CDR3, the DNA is TGTGCCAGCAGCATTAATGGACATGAGCAGTTCTTC.

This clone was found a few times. DNA for the CDR3: TGTGCCAGCAGTGCGACTAGCGGGAGCTACAATGAGCAGTTCTTC. As protein: CASSATSGSYNEQFF. The rearrangement uses TRBV6-4 and TRBJ2-1; 12 nucleotides line up with TRBD2. The CDR3 contains 15 residues. V trimming: 4 bases; J trimming: 3 bases; junction bases outside the gene matches: 1. Germline CDR1 reads MRHNA; CDR2 reads SNTAGT.

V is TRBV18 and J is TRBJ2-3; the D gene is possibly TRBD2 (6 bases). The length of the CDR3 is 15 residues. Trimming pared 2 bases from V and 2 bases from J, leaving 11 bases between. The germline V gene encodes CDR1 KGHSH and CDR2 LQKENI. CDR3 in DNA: TGTGCCAGCTCACCATTGGGCGGGACCACAGATACGCAGTATTTT. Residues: CASSPLGGTTDTQYF.

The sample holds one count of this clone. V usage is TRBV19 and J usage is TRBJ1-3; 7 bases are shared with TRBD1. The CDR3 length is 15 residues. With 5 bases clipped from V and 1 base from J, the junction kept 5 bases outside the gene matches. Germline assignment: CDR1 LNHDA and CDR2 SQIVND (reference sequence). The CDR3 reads CASSVTGSSGNTIYF. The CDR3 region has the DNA TGTGCCAGTAGTGTGACAGGGTCGTCTGGAAACACCATATATTTT.

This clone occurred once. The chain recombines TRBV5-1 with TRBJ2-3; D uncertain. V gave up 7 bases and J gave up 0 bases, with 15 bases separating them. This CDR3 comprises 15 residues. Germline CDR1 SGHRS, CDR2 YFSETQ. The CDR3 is CASGPLAASTDTQYF. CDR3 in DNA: TGCGCCAGCGGCCCTCTGGCGGCAAGCACAGATACGCAGTATTTT.

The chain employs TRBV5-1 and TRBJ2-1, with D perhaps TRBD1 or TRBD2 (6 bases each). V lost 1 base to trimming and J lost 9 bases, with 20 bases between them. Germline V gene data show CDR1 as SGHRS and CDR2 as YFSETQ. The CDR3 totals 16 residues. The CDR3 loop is CASSLRGTPTGGEQFF. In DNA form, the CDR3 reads TGCGCCAGCAGCTTGCGCGGGACACCGACGGGTGGTGAGCAGTTCTTC. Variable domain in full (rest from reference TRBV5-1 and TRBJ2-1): KAGVTQTPRYLIKTRGQQVTLSCSPISGHRSVSWYQQTPGQGLQFLFEYFSETQRNKGNFPGRFSGRQFSNSRSEMNVSTLELGDSALYLCASSLRGTPTGGEQFFGPGTRLTVL.

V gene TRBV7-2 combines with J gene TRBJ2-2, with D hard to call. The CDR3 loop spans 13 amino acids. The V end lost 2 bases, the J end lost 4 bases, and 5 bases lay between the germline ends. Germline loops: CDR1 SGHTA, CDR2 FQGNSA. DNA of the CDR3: TGTGCCAGCAGCTTAACGACCACCGGGGAGCTGTTTTTT. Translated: CASSLTTTGELFF.

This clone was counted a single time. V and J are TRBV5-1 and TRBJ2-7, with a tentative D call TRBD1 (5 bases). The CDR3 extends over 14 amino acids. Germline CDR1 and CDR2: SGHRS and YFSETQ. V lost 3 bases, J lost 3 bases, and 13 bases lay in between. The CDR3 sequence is CASSWEGHLYEQYF. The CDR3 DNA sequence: TGCGCCAGCAGCTGGGAAGGACACCTCTACGAGCAGTACTTC.

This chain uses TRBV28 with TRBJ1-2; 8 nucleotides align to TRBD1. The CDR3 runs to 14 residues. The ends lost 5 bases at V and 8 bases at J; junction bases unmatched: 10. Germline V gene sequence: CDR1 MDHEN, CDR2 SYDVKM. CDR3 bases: TGTGCCAGCAGTACGGGACTCTGGACAGGGGGCTACACCTTC. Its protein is CASSTGLWTGGYTF.

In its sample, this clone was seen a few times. CDR3 in amino acids: CASSRDSSYNEQFF. In nucleotides, the CDR3 is TGTGCCAGCAGCCGGGACAGCTCCTACAATGAGCAGTTCTTC. The chain employs TRBV11-3 and TRBJ2-1; 7 bases fit TRBD1. The junction had 1 base not matched to a gene; V was cut back by 5 bases and J by 0 bases. Germline V gene lookup returns CDR1 SGHNT and CDR2 YENEEA. This CDR3 is built from 14 residues.

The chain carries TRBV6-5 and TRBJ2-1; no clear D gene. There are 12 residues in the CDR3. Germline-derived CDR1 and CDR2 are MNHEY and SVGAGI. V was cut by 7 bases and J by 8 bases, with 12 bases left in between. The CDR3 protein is CASTDGVDEQFF. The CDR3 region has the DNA TGTGCCAGCACCGACGGTGTGGATGAGCAGTTCTTC.

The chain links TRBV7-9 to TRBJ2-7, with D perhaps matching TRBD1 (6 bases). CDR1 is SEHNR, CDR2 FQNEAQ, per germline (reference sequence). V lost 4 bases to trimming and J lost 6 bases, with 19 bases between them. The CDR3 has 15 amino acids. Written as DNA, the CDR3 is TGTGCCAGCAGCTACGTCCCCGGGACAAAAATCGAGCAGTACTTC. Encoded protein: CASSYVPGTKIEQYF.

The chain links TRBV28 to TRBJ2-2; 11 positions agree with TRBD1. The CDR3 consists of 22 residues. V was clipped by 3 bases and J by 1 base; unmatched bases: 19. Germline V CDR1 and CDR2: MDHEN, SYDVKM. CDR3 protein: CASSFTPHRDRGFFGNTGELFF. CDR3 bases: TGTGCCAGCAGTTTCACCCCCCACCGGGACAGGGGGTTTTTCGGGAACACCGGGGAGCTGTTTTTT.

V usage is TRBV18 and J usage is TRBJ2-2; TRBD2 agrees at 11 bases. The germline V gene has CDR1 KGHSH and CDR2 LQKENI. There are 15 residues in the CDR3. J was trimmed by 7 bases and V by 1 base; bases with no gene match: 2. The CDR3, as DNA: TGTGCCAGCTCACCACTCGGGACTAGCGGCGGGGAGCTGTTTTTT. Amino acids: CASSPLGTSGGELFF.

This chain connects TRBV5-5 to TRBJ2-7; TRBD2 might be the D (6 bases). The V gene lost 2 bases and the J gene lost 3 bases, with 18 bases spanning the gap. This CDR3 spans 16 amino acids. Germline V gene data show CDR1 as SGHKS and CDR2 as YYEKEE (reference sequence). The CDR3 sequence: CASSFAPTSRSYEQYF. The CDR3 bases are TGTGCCAGCAGCTTCGCCCCAACTAGCAGAAGCTACGAGCAGTACTTC.

The CDR3 sequence is CASSLPGQYGEQFF. The CDR3, as DNA: TGTGCCAGCAGTTTACCCGGCCAGTACGGTGAGCAGTTCTTC. The chain has TRBV28 and TRBJ2-1, with D hard to call. CDR3 length: 14 amino acids. Germline V CDR1 and CDR2: MDHEN, SYDVKM. V dropped 2 bases and J dropped 9 bases, with 14 bases sitting between them.

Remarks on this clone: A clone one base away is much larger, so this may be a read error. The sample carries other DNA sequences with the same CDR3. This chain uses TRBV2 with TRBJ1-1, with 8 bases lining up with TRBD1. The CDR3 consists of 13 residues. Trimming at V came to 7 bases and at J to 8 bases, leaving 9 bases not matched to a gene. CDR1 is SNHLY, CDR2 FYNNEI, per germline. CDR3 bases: TGTGCCAGCACACGGCCGACAGGGGCCGAAGCTTTCTTT. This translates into CASTRPTGAEAFF.

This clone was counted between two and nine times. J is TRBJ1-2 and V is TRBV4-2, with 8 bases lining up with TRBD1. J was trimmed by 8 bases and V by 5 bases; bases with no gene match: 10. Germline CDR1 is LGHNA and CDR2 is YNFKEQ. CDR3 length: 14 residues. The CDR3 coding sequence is TGTGCCAGCAGCGGGGATGGACAGGGCGGCGGCTACACCTTC. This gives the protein CASSGDGQGGGYTF.